This T cell receptor beta chain was found in a study of blood T cell repertoires in COVID-19 (TCRdb year 2020). For the study in its entirety: Collaborator samples came from the United States, Italy and Spain and covered acute and convalescent phases of COVID-19. The prospective study material was composed of cDNA or gDNA derived from T cells, B-cell-depleted T cells, or PBMCs. A freely available public database, intended as a resource for researchers studying the immune response to SARS-CoV-2, is where the repertoires were released. Sample metadata almost always included a de-identified subject ID, COVID-19 status, age in years and sex. The samples were drawn from two sources: the first 160 participants of the ongoing ImmuneRACE study, and 1,200 or so subjects contributed by 6 global collaborators. The dataset comprised deeply sampled blood TCRbeta repertoires from subjects exposed to, actively infected with, or recovered from COVID-19. Where available, HLA class I and class II types were taken from metadata supplied by the sample provider and were not determined by assay-based typing. Overall results and qualifications from the work: The amount of clinical and demographic metadata varied by source and participant and was provided uncurated.

Turning to this clone: What this receptor recognizes is not known. No much larger clone exists at a distance of one base, and base qualities are not known.

Participants in the prospective study were aged roughly 18 to 89 years, lived in under 30 United States geographic areas, and enrolled through a virtual design. Cohort assignment in the prospective study relied on participant-reported clinical history from a screening survey and a study questionnaire. In the prospective study, mobile phlebotomists collected whole blood, serum and a nasopharyngeal or oropharyngeal swab from each participant. Additional blood draws and questionnaires over an approximately two-month period could optionally be provided by prospective study participants. Prospective study blood samples were shipped either frozen or at room temperature before DNA extraction. The V and J ends are trimmed by 1 base and 6 bases, leaving 13 bases between them. Based on the germline V gene, the CDR1 and CDR2 sequences are SGHRS and YFSETQ. From the cysteine through the phenylalanine, the CDR3 covers 15 amino acids. Only CDR3 DNA is held: 45 bases, read in frame from base 1.

The immunoSEQ Assay, a bias-controlled multiplex PCR, was used to amplify TCRbeta CDR3 regions from genomic DNA. As for how the authors treated the data: The number of nucleated cells in each sample was estimated by amplification of reference gene primers within the assay. To quantify the absolute abundance of each unique TCRbeta CDR3 rearrangement, sequence reads were collapsed and filtered. For each sample, productive Simpson clonality was calculated by taking the square root of Simpson's diversity index across productive rearrangements. TCRdb retrieved this table from immuneACCESS and kept in-frame rearrangements only. Not all clones are present; in checked studies, unresolved V genes account for under half, and no reason is known for the remainder. V, J and clone size are taken as reported in that table, and D and trimming were inferred from the DNA itself. The sample includes fewer than 350,000 clones, with approximately 90% observed a single time. About 2.5% of the sample lies in the top ten.

The sequenced material came from PBMCs or T cells enriched from blood (not recorded which). This sequence was found in a woman in her thirties or forties with acute COVID-19. The chain employs TRBV5-1 and TRBJ2-2; TRBD2 might be the D gene, on 5 matching bases. The CDR3 amino acid sequence is: CASSLSGIQAGELFF. The bases read TGCGCCAGCAGCTTGTCCGGGATCCAAGCCGGGGAGCTGTTTTTT. The variable domain in full, with residues beyond the CDR3 obtained from the reference TRBV5-1 and TRBJ2-2 genes, is KAGVTQTPRYLIKTRGQQVTLSCSPISGHRSVSWYQQTPGQGLQFLFEYFSETQRNKGNFPGRFSGRQFSNSRSEMNVSTLELGDSALYLCASSLSGIQAGELFFGEGSRLTVL.